The clone carrying this T cell receptor (beta chain) was observed a few times. Antigen specificity is unknown. Sequencing was performed with immunoSEQ multiplex PCR; in TCRdb, only in-frame clones are kept and a portion is missing. The table lists over 90,000 clones, 80% to 90% of them singletons. The data are from a study of OX40 agonist ivuxolimab in advanced cancers. Study-wide context: Three patients, one with hepatocellular carcinoma and two with cutaneous melanoma, responded partially. Whole-study findings and limits: Expanded clones belonging to CD8+ T cells outnumbered, on average, those of CD4+.

Baseline, cycle 4 day 1, and cycle 7 day 1 were the blood sampling points. Between the trimmed V and J ends, which lost 1 base and 4 bases, there was a span of 7 bases. This CDR3 has 14 residues. The germline V gene encodes CDR1 SEHNR and CDR2 FQNEAQ (reference sequence). The J gene is TRBJ2-2, the V gene TRBV7-9, with unresolved D. This sequence was found in an adult with an advanced solid tumor such as melanoma, head and neck, liver or kidney cancer. Specimen: CD4+ or CD8+ T cells sorted from blood, collected in a trial of the OX40 agonist ivuxolimab. In nucleotides, the CDR3 is TGTGCCAGCAGCTTAGAGGTTAGCACCGGGGAGCTGTTTTTT. Translating gives CASSLEVSTGELFF.